The following is a T cell receptor beta chain sequence with its context. As yet, its antigen is unknown. The repertoire was sequenced with immunoSEQ multiplex PCR; TCRdb's copy has only in-frame clones and lacks some. Altogether tens of thousands of clones are present, 80% to 90% being singletons, with the ten largest covering 15%. CDR3 length: 14 residues. V was clipped by 4 bases and J by 2 bases, with 11 bases between them. Germline CDR1 KGHSH, CDR2 LQKENI. The donors were members of the validation cohort comprising 100 to 150 subjects, separate from the approximately 710-subject first cohort. This entry belongs to a study of cytomegalovirus exposure and HLA in healthy donors. Across the study: In a later analysis, it was reported that the roughly 130 validation repertoires had been produced on the same platform as the 600 to 850 repertoires belonging to the first cohort. Study findings and constraints: Confirmation was obtained in vitro that a few CMV-associated chains are specific for CMV antigens.

Sample: PBMCs. This sequence originates from a woman aged 18-29 years in good health and CMV-seronegative. The chain has TRBV18 and TRBJ1-2; tentatively, D is TRBD1 (5 bases). The CDR3 region is CASSLGDLNYGYTF. In DNA form, the CDR3 reads TGTGCCAGCTCACTAGGGGATCTCAACTATGGCTACACCTTC.